One and the same sample provided the 15 T cell receptor beta chains below, sequenced in a study of T cells after yellow fever vaccination. TCRdb re-derived calls from the 5' RACE reads in MiXCR, one entry per CDR3 protein. Of roughly 500,000 distinct CDR3 sequences listed, 15% to 20% are singletons. The sample in question was PBMCs, obtained 15 days after the yellow fever booster vaccination. These receptors were obtained from a man under 40 who received the YFV17D yellow fever vaccine.

This clonotype was observed a few times. V is TRBV19 and J is TRBJ1-1; no reliable D call. This CDR3 region has 14 residues. With 7 bases removed from V and 5 bases from J, the gap between germline ends came to 17 bases. Germline values: CDR1 LNHDA, CDR2 SQIVND (reference sequence). Here the CDR3 reads CASTPGLRNTEAFF. The CDR3 DNA reads as TGTGCCAGTACCCCCGGGCTAAGGAATACTGAAGCTTTCTTT.

V and J are TRBV5-4 and TRBJ2-7, with a possible D match to TRBD2 (5 bases). Deletions cut 4 bases from V and 3 bases from J, with 14 bases between. This CDR3 region has 14 residues. CDR1 SGHNT and CDR2 YYREEE come from the germline V gene (reference sequence). Here the CDR3 reads CASSPQPSRYEQYF. The CDR3 bases are TGTGCCAGCAGCCCCCAGCCTAGCCGCTACGAGCAGTACTTC.

The chain couples TRBV12-3 or TRBV12-4 to TRBJ2-2, with 9 bases that match TRBD2. The length of the CDR3 is 16 residues. The ends lost 3 bases at V and 9 bases at J; junction bases unmatched: 11. The CDR3 is CASSFEGSGRIRELFF. Here the CDR3 DNA reads TGTGCCAGCAGTTTTGAAGGTAGCGGGAGAATCCGGGAGCTGTTTTTT.

This clonotype was found a few times. The V gene is TRBV12-3 or TRBV12-4, the J gene TRBJ2-7; D uncertain. This CDR3 comprises 14 residues. Trimming shortened V by 3 bases and J by 2 bases, and 11 bases separated the two germline ends. CDR3 residues: CASSLGGYTYEQYF. The CDR3 DNA is TGTGCCAGCAGTTTGGGCGGCTACACCTACGAGCAGTACTTC.

The chain combines TRBV20-1 with TRBJ2-1; TRBD2 aligns across 8 bases. The germline V gene has CDR1 DFQATT and CDR2 SNEGSKA (reference sequence). CDR3 length: 15 residues. V shed 3 bases, J shed 8 bases, and the junction held 12 bases outside the gene matches. Here the CDR3 DNA reads TGCAGTGCTAGTAGGTCTAGCGGGTTCTTGGATGAGCAGTTCTTC. Its translation: CSASRSSGFLDEQFF.

This clonotype was detected a few times. The J gene is TRBJ2-7, the V gene TRBV13, with 11 bases fitting TRBD2. V was pared by 5 bases and J by 4 bases, with 7 bases of the junction left unmatched. Germline CDR1 and CDR2: PRHDT and FYEKMQ (reference sequence). CDR3 length: 15 amino acids. The CDR3 here is CASSISGRDLYEQYF. CDR3 coding DNA: TGTGCCAGCAGCATTAGCGGGAGGGACCTATACGAGCAGTACTTC.

This clonotype was picked up a small number of times. The V and J genes are TRBV7-2 and TRBJ2-1; D might be TRBD1 (6 bases). Deletions cut 4 bases from V and 1 base from J, with 11 bases between. Germline lookup yields CDR1 SGHTA and CDR2 FQGNSA. The CDR3 sequence is 15 residues long. The CDR3 region is CASSSQGFSYNEQFF. Written as DNA, the CDR3 is TGTGCCAGCAGCTCACAGGGATTTTCCTACAATGAGCAGTTCTTC.

A few counts support this clonotype. This rearrangement joins TRBV6-1 to TRBJ2-7; D not certain. Germline-derived CDR1 and CDR2 are MNHNS and SASEGT. Trimming stripped 6 bases from V and 0 bases from J, with 18 bases between. The CDR3 has 16 amino acids. The chain's CDR3 is CASRTEPTPSSYEQYF. DNA for the CDR3: TGTGCCAGCAGAACAGAACCGACACCGAGCTCCTACGAGCAGTACTTC.

The rearrangement links TRBV6-2 or TRBV6-3 to TRBJ2-1; the D is unclear. Looked up from germline, CDR1 is MNHEY and CDR2 is SVGEGT. This CDR3 is built from 14 residues. V was trimmed by 2 bases and J by 8 bases, leaving 13 bases between them. The DNA of the CDR3 is TGTGCCAGCAGTTACAGACCCCGACGGGATGAGCAGTTCTTC. It is translated as CASSYRPRRDEQFF.

The chain carries TRBV28 and TRBJ2-1; a weak D match, TRBD1 (5 bases). The CDR3 loop spans 14 amino acids. The V end lost 1 base, the J end lost 7 bases, and 11 bases lay between the germline ends. Germline V gene lookup returns CDR1 MDHEN and CDR2 SYDVKM. The CDR3 bases are TGTGCCAGCAGTTTATCAGGGCCCAGTAATGAGCAGTTCTTC. It translates to CASSLSGPSNEQFF.

The chain carries TRBV20-1 and TRBJ2-5; 10 nucleotides match TRBD2. V lost 5 bases, J lost 5 bases, and 11 bases stayed unmatched. CDR3 length: 15 amino acids. CDR1 and CDR2 from the germline V gene are DFQATT and SNEGSKA (reference sequence). The CDR3 DNA is TGCAGTGCTCCTCTTAGCGGGAGGAGGATGGAGACCCAGTACTTC. This codes for CSAPLSGRRMETQYF.

This clonotype was observed a handful of times. V and J are TRBV7-2 and TRBJ2-1; 10 bases line up with TRBD2. CDR1 and CDR2 (germline): SGHTA, FQGNSA. V was pared by 4 bases and J by 10 bases, with 10 bases of the junction left unmatched. The CDR3 has 15 amino acids. The CDR3 loop is CASSSLAGGQGEQFF. The CDR3, as DNA: TGTGCCAGCAGCTCGTTAGCGGGAGGCCAAGGGGAGCAGTTCTTC.

There are a few counts of this clonotype. This chain connects TRBV20-1 to TRBJ2-2, with 8 bases identical to TRBD2. V shed 2 bases and J 1 base; nucleotides not matched to a gene: 3. From germline, CDR1 is DFQATT and CDR2 SNEGSKA (reference sequence). This CDR3 has 15 residues. CDR3 in DNA: TGCAGTGCTAGATTAGCGGGATTGAACACCGGGGAGCTGTTTTTT. Its protein product is CSARLAGLNTGELFF.

This clonotype has a count of ten or more. The chain joins TRBV18 to TRBJ2-1; 10 bases fit TRBD1. This CDR3 contains 17 residues. The V gene end was trimmed by 4 bases and the J gene end by 4 bases; junction bases not matched to a gene: 10. The V gene's germline CDR1 is KGHSH and CDR2 LQKENI. The CDR3 DNA follows: TGTGCCAGCTCACTCCTTAGAGGGACAGGGGATTACAATGAGCAGTTCTTC. Encoded protein: CASSLLRGTGDYNEQFF.

V gene TRBV20-1 combines with J gene TRBJ2-7, with 7 bases matching TRBD1. Trimming removed 4 bases from V and 6 bases from J; junction bases left unmatched: 6. CDR3 size: 12 residues. Germline CDR1 DFQATT, CDR2 SNEGSKA (reference sequence). CDR3 region: CSATRGYGEQYF. For the CDR3, the DNA is TGCAGTGCTACCAGGGGGTACGGCGAGCAGTACTTC.